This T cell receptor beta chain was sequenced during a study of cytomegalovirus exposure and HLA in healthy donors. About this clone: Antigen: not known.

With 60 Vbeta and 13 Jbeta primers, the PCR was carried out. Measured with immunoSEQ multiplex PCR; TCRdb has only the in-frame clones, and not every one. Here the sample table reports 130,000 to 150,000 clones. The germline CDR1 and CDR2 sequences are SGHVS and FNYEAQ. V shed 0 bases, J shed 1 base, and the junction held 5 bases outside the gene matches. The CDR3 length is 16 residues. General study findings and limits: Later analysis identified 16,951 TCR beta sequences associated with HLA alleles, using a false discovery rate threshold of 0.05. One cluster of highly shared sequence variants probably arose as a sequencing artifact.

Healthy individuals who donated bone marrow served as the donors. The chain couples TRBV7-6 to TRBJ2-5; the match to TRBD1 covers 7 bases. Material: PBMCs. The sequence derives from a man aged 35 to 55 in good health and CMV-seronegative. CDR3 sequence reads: CASSLAGTAIQETQYF. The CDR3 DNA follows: TGTGCCAGCAGCTTAGCGGGGACAGCGATCCAAGAGACCCAGTACTTC.